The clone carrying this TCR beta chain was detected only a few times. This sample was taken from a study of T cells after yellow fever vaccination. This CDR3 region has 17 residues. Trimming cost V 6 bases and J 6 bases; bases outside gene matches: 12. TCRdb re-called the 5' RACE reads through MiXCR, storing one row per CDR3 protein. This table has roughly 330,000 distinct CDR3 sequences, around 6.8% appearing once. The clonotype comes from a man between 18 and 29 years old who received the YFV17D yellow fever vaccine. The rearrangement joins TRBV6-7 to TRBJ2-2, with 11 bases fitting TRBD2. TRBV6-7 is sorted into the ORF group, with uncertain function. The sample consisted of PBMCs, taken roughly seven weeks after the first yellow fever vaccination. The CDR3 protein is CASRPIAGGPLAGELFF. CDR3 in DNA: TGTGCCAGCAGACCTATAGCGGGGGGGCCCCTGGCCGGGGAGCTGTTTTTT.